This TCR beta chain stems from a study of cytomegalovirus exposure and HLA in healthy donors. Overall study findings and caveats: Donor immune exposure was known only as CMV serostatus.

The PCR ran on 60 Vbeta and 13 Jbeta primers. The assay was immunoSEQ multiplex PCR, and TCRdb's table has in-frame clones only and misses some. The profile shows 150,000 to 200,000 clones, roughly 77% of them singletons. Trimming removed 4 bases from V and 0 bases from J; junction bases left unmatched: 5. The CDR3 extends over 16 amino acids. CDR1 and CDR2 from the germline V gene are SGHRS and YFSETQ. Remarks on this clone: Its specificity is unknown.

Specimen: PBMCs. The receptor was derived from a man aged 25-45 years in good health and CMV-seropositive. J is TRBJ2-1 and V is TRBV5-1; 9 bases match TRBD2. The CDR3 region is CASSVGLALSYNEQFF. CDR3 nucleotides: TGCGCCAGCAGCGTGGGACTAGCCCTCTCCTACAATGAGCAGTTCTTC.